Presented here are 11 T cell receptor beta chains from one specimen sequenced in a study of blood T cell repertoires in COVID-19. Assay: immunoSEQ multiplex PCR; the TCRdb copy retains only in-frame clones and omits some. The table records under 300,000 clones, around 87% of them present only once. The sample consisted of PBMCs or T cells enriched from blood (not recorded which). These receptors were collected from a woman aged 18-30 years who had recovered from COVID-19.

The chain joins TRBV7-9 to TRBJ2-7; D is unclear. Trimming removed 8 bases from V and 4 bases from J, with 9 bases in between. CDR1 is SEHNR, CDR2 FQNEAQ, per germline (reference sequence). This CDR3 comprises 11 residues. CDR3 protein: CASLGPYEQYF. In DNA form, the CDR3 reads TGTGCCAGCTTGGGCCCATACGAGCAGTACTTC.

The CDR3 DNA reads as TGTGCCATCTCCGAGACCGGCGGGGGGTCCTCAGATACGCAGTATTTT. Encoded protein: CAISETGGGSSDTQYF. The chain uses TRBV10-3 and TRBJ2-3, with 8 bases matching TRBD2. Germline CDR1 ENHRY, CDR2 SYGVKD. Unmatched junction bases numbered 14, after V lost 8 bases and J lost 4 bases. The CDR3 is made up of 16 amino acids.

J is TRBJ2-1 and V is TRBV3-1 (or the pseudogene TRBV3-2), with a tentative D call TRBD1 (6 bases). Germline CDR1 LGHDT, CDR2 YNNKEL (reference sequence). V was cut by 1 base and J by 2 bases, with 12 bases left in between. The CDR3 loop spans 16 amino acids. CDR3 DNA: TGTGCCAGCAGCCAAGTGCAGGGGAGAGCCTACAATGAGCAGTTCTTC. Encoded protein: CASSQVQGRAYNEQFF.

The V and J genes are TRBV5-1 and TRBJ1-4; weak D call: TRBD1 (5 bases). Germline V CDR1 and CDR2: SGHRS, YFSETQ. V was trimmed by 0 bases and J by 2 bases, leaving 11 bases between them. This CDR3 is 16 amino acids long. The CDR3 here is CASSLALRGTNEKLFF. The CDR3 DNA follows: TGCGCCAGCAGCTTGGCCTTGCGGGGGACTAATGAAAAACTGTTTTTT.

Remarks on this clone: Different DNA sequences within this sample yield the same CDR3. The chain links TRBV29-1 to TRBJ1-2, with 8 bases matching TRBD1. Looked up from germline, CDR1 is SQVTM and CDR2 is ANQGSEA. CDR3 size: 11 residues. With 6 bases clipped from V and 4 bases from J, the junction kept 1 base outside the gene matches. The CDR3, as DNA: TGCAGCGTAGGGACAGGCTATGGCTACACCTTC. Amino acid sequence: CSVGTGYGYTF. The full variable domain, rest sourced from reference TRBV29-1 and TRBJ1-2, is SAVISQKPSRDICQRGTSLTIQCQVDSQVTMMFWYRQQPGQSLTLIATANQGSEATYESGFVIDKFPISRPNLTFSTLTVSNMSPEDSSIYLCSVGTGYGYTFGSGTRLTVV.

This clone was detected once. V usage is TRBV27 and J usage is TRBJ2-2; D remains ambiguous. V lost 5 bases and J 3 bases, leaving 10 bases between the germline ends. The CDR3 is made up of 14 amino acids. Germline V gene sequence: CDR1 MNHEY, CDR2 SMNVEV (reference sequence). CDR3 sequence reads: CASSLGPDTGELFF. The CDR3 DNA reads TGTGCCAGCAGTCTAGGTCCGGACACCGGGGAGCTGTTTTTT.

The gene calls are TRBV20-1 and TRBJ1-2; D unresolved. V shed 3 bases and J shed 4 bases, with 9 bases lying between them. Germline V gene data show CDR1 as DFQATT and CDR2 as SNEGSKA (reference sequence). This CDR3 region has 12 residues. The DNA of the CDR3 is TGCAGTGCTAGTGGGCAGCGCTATGGCTACACCTTC. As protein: CSASGQRYGYTF.

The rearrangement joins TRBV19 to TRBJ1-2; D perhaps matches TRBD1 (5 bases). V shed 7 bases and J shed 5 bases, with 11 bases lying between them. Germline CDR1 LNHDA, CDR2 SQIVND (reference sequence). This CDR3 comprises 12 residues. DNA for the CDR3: TGTGCCAGTACTGCTGGGGGGTATGGCTACACCTTC. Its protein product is CASTAGGYGYTF.

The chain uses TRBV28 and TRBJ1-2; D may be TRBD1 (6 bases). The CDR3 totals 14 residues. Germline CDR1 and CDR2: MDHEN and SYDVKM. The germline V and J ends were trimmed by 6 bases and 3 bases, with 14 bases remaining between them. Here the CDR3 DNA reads TGTGCCAGCAGCGGAAGGGGGATCCACTATGGCTACACCTTC. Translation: CASSGRGIHYGYTF.

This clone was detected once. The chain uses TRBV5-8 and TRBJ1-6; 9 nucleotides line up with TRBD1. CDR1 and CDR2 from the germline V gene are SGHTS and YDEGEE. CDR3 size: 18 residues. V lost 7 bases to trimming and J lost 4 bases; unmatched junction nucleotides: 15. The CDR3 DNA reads TGTGCCAGCCCACGGGACCTCCCACAGGGGGCTTATAATTCACCCCTCCACTTT. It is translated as CASPRDLPQGAYNSPLHF. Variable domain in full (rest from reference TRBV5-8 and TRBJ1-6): EAGVTQSPTHLIKTRGQQATLRCSPISGHTSVYWYQQALGLGLQFLLWYDEGEERNRGNFPPRFSGRQFPNYSSELNVNALELEDSALYLCASPRDLPQGAYNSPLHFGNGTRLTVT.

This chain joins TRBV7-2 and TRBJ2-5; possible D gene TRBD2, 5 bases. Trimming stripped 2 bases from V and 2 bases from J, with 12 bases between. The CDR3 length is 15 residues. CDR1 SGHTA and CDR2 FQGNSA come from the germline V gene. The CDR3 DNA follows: TGTGCCAGCAGCTTACGCCGGGGATCTCAAGAGACCCAGTACTTC. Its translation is CASSLRRGSQETQYF. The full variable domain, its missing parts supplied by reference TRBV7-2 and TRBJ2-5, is GAGVSQSPSNKVTEKGKDVELRCDPISGHTALYWYRQSLGQGLEFLIYFQGNSAPDKSGLPSDRFSAERTGGSVSTLTIQRTQQEDSAVYLCASSLRRGSQETQYFGPGTRLLVL.